The clone carrying this T cell receptor beta chain was seen a single time. This entry is derived from a study of brain T cells in children with intractable seizures. The CDR3 runs 12 residues. The V and J ends lost 4 bases and 4 bases respectively, with 7 bases between them. Germline CDR1 and CDR2: ENHRY and SYGVKD. Profiling relied on immunoSEQ multiplex PCR, and the TCRdb table lists in-frame clones only, not all of them. The sample lists about 350,000 clones; nearly 95% were seen once. Described time point: blood from clinic visit 5 months post-surgery; TSC patient then seizure free. The sequenced cases were selected for having the highest brain T cell transcript signatures. At least one anti-epileptic drug was given before surgery.

This chain uses TRBV10-3 with TRBJ1-1; no firm D call. This TCR came from a boy under two years old with tuberous sclerosis and intractable seizures. Here the sequenced sample was peripheral blood, taken 4 to 5 months after surgery. For the CDR3, the DNA is TGTGCCATCAGTGTGGGAGGCACTGAAGCTTTCTTT. Residues: CAISVGGTEAFF.